This record concerns one T cell receptor (beta chain) sequence. The target antigen is unknown. Time point here: week 23, last vaccination. Vaccine doses each comprised 300 ug of mutant IDH1 20-mer peptide, with topical imiquimod. This sample was taken from a study of a mutant IDH1 vaccine in newly diagnosed glioma. At the level of the study: First vaccine doses came 4-6 weeks after radiotherapy alone, or with temozolomide cycles. Receipt of radiotherapy, temozolomide, or both preceded the study, and most received both.

Study-level findings and limits: Altogether, around 93% of patients exhibited vaccine-induced immune responses.

Here immunoSEQ multiplex PCR was the method, and the copy in TCRdb shows in-frame clones only, minus some. The sample has roughly 50,000 clones; approximately 78% are singletons. There are 15 residues in the CDR3. Germline values: CDR1 SGHRS, CDR2 YFSETQ. J lost 6 bases, V lost 4 bases, and 6 bases had no gene match. The specimen was PBMCs, collected from a glioma patient whose treatment included an IDH1 peptide vaccine. V is TRBV5-1 and J is TRBJ2-2; 10 nucleotides match TRBD2. The origin of this receptor is a woman aged 40 to 49 with glioma. Some clones in this sample may be carry-over from other donors' samples. The DNA for the CDR3 is TGCGCCAGCAGCATAGCGGGGGGAGAGTCCGGGGAGCTGTTTTTT. It translates to CASSIAGGESGELFF. The full variable domain, in which reference TRBV5-1 and TRBJ2-2 provide the parts outside the CDR3, is KAGVTQTPRYLIKTRGQQVTLSCSPISGHRSVSWYQQTPGQGLQFLFEYFSETQRNKGNFPGRFSGRQFSNSRSEMNVSTLELGDSALYLCASSIAGGESGELFFGEGSRLTVL.